These 29 T cell receptor beta chains were sequenced from one sample in a study of breast tumors, draining lymph nodes, adjacent tissues. The lymph nodes were axillary draining lymph nodes from breast cancer patients. Via MiXCR, TCRdb re-called the multiplex PCR reads, giving one row per CDR3 protein. The profile shows 270,000 or so distinct CDR3 sequences, around 30% of them singletons. Sequenced sample: axillary lymph node tissue. Receptor source: a female donor with breast cancer. Some clones in this sample may be carry-over from other donors' samples.

The V and J genes are TRBV30 and TRBJ2-7; 12 bases align to TRBD2. Losses at the gene ends were 4 bases for V and 0 bases for J; bases not matched to a gene: 4. Per the germline V gene, CDR1 is GTSNPN and CDR2 is SVGIG (reference sequence). The CDR3 contains 15 residues. CDR3 sequence (DNA): TGTGCCTGGAACCCTAGCGGGAGGGCCTCCTACGAGCAGTACTTC. It codes for CAWNPSGRASYEQYF.

In this sample, this clonotype turned up once. At one boundary the junction diverges from the germline segment, which might be a read error. The gene calls are TRBV27 and TRBJ2-7; weak D call: TRBD1 (6 bases). The germline V gene has CDR1 MNHEY and CDR2 SMNVEV (reference sequence). The length of the CDR3 is 16 residues. Written as DNA, the CDR3 is TGTGCCGGCAGTTTGCAGGGGCGAGAACCCACTCACGAGCAGTACTTC. This encodes CAGSLQGREPTHEQYF.

Worth noting for this clonotype: The junction departs from germline at one end; a sequencing error may be responsible. J is TRBJ2-2 and V is TRBV5-1; 10 nucleotides line up with TRBD2. This CDR3 has 14 amino acids. Germline V gene data show CDR1 as SGHRS and CDR2 as YFSETQ. The CDR3, as DNA: TGCGCCAGCAGCGTACTAGCGGGAACCGGGGAGCTGCCTTTT. This translates into CASSVLAGTGELPF.

With regard to this clonotype: At one of its ends the junction is not consistent with the germline gene, which may arise from a read error. The genes are TRBV6-6 and TRBJ2-4; no reliable D call. Germline V gives CDR1 MNHNY, CDR2 SVGAGI (reference sequence). This CDR3 comprises 11 residues. As DNA, the CDR3 is TGTGCCAGCAGTTACTCGAGTACAGTCTTCTTC. Translating it yields CASSYSSTVFF.

In regard to this clonotype: Being one base from a much bigger clone, this may be a read error. This chain connects TRBV19 to TRBJ2-1, with 8 bases matching TRBD2. The CDR3 spans 15 residues. From germline, CDR1 is LNHDA and CDR2 SQIVND (reference sequence). CDR3 DNA: TGTGCCAGTAGTATAAGCGGGAGAATCGACAATGAGCAGCTCTTC. As protein: CASSISGRIDNEQLF.

This clonotype has just a few counts. V is TRBV30 and J is TRBJ2-7; 8 nucleotides line up with TRBD1. The CDR3 extends over 13 amino acids. Germline loops: CDR1 GTSNPN, CDR2 SVGIG (reference sequence). Trimming removed 3 bases from V and 2 bases from J; junction bases left unmatched: 3. The CDR3: CAWSPDRAYEQYF. The CDR3 nucleotides are TGTGCCTGGAGCCCGGACAGGGCCTACGAGCAGTACTTC. Full variable domain (missing parts from reference TRBV30 and TRBJ2-7): SQTIHQWPATLVQPVGSPLSLECTVEGTSNPNLYWYRQAAGRGLQLLFYSVGIGQISSEVPQNLSASRPQDRQFILSSKKLLLSDSGFYLCAWSPDRAYEQYFGPGTRLTVT.

V is TRBV10-3 and J is TRBJ2-2, with no clear D. The CDR3 runs to 10 residues. In germline, CDR1 is ENHRY, CDR2 SYGVKD. Trimming removed 6 bases at V and 4 bases at J, with 0 bases between. CDR3 nucleotide sequence: TGTGCCATCAGCACCGGGGAGCTGTTTTTT. Protein sequence: CAISTGELFF.

This clonotype was detected a few times. This chain's CDR3 is CASSIRKGTPISDTQYF. The CDR3, as DNA: TGTGCCAGCAGTATCCGAAAAGGGACGCCGATTTCAGATACGCAGTATTTT. This chain connects TRBV6-1 to TRBJ2-3; tentatively, D is TRBD1 or TRBD2 (5 bases each). CDR3 size: 17 residues. Trimming cost V 5 bases and J 4 bases, with 22 bases left between them. CDR1 and CDR2 (germline): MNHNS, SASEGT.

This clonotype was counted a single time. The chain uses TRBV5-4 and TRBJ1-4; possible D gene TRBD1, 5 bases. The V gene lost 4 bases and the J gene lost 13 bases, with 14 bases spanning the gap. The CDR3 runs to 12 residues. CDR1 is SGHNT and CDR2 is YYREEE in the germline V gene (reference sequence). The CDR3 reads CASSAEGTGLFF. CDR3 DNA sequence: TGTGCCAGCAGCGCGGAAGGGACTGGACTGTTTTTT.

This clonotype appeared once. Germline is not matched at one junction end, which may reflect a read error. The rearrangement uses TRBV15 and TRBJ2-7, with 7 nucleotides matching TRBD2. The CDR3 runs to 14 residues. Germline assignment: CDR1 LNHNV and CDR2 YYDKDF (reference sequence). In DNA, the CDR3 is TGTACCACCAGCAGCCTCCTGGCGGGAGTAAAGCAGTACTTC. Amino acids: CTTSSLLAGVKQYF.

This clonotype occurred many times. V usage is TRBV24-1 and J usage is TRBJ2-5; no firm D call. The germline gives CDR1 KGHDR, CDR2 SFDVKD. This CDR3 is 15 amino acids long. V dropped 1 base and J dropped 1 base, with 9 bases sitting between them. CDR3 residues: CATSDFPGLQETQYF. The CDR3 DNA is TGTGCCACCAGTGATTTCCCGGGCCTCCAAGAGACCCAGTACTTC.

On this clonotype itself: Given a much more abundant clone one base away, this may be a read error. This chain uses TRBV6-1 with TRBJ2-3, with D hard to call. The V gene lost 11 bases and the J gene lost 2 bases, with 11 bases spanning the gap. Germline V gives CDR1 MNHNS, CDR2 SASEGT. This CDR3 region has 12 residues. The CDR3 is CAFRQPTDTQYF. The CDR3 DNA follows: TGTGCCTTCAGGCAGCCCACAGATACGCAGTATTTT.

This clonotype occurred many times. The chain uses TRBV29-1 and TRBJ2-5, with 8 bases fitting TRBD1. The J segment lost 5 bases and the V segment lost 6 bases, leaving 11 bases of the junction unmatched. The CDR3 totals 14 residues. Germline CDR1 SQVTM, CDR2 ANQGSEA. The CDR3 sequence is CSVRQGQGGETQYF. CDR3 DNA sequence: TGCAGCGTCAGGCAAGGACAGGGCGGGGAGACCCAGTACTTC.

This clonotype has at least ten counts. This chain links TRBV24-1 with TRBJ2-6; possibly TRBD1 or TRBD2 for D (5 bases each). Germline values: CDR1 KGHDR, CDR2 SFDVKD. The CDR3 has 14 amino acids. V dropped 5 bases and J dropped 6 bases, with 10 bases sitting between them. The CDR3 sequence: CATSGGVSANVLTF. In DNA form, the CDR3 reads TGTGCCACCAGTGGAGGGGTCTCGGCCAACGTCCTGACTTTC.

The V call is TRBV28, the J call TRBJ2-5; TRBD1 might be the D (6 bases). This CDR3 has 17 amino acids. V was cut by 7 bases and J by 4 bases, with 25 bases left in between. Germline V gene data show CDR1 as MDHEN and CDR2 as SYDVKM. CDR3 amino acids: CASNDPRGQPGRETQYF. In nucleotides, the CDR3 is TGTGCCAGCAACGACCCTCGCGGACAGCCGGGACGAGAGACCCAGTACTTC.

This clonotype was recorded many times. The CDR3 nucleotides are TGTGCCAGCAGGCCGACAGGGGCTACACCCCTCCACTTT. Residues: CASRPTGATPLHF. The chain has TRBV12-3 or TRBV12-4 and TRBJ1-6; 8 nucleotides agree with TRBD1. The ends lost 6 bases at V and 11 bases at J; junction bases unmatched: 6. The CDR3 extends over 13 amino acids.

This clonotype was counted at least ten times. The chain employs TRBV19 and TRBJ2-1; D may be TRBD1 or TRBD2 (6 bases each). Trimming took off 7 bases at V and 6 bases at J, with 19 bases between the two ends. CDR1 is LNHDA and CDR2 is SQIVND in the germline V gene (reference sequence). The CDR3 contains 15 residues. CDR3: CASKRGAASLNEQFF. CDR3 nucleotides: TGTGCCAGTAAAAGGGGGGCGGCCTCTCTCAATGAGCAGTTCTTC.

This clonotype came up many times. The chain employs TRBV7-9 and TRBJ2-7; 8 nucleotides match TRBD1. This CDR3 has 15 amino acids. Germline lookup yields CDR1 SEHNR and CDR2 FQNEAQ (reference sequence). Losses at the gene ends were 3 bases for V and 1 base for J; bases not matched to a gene: 5. The CDR3 protein is CASSFPGQGSYEQYF. The CDR3 DNA follows: TGTGCCAGCAGCTTTCCCGGACAGGGATCCTACGAGCAGTACTTC.

This clonotype was counted many times. The rearrangement uses TRBV20-1 and TRBJ2-7; 9 bases agree with TRBD2. With V trimmed by 5 bases and J by 12 bases, 14 bases remained unmatched. Germline V gene data show CDR1 as DFQATT and CDR2 as SNEGSKA (reference sequence). The CDR3 extends over 13 amino acids. The CDR3 sequence is CSARRGGSGSLYF. CDR3 DNA: TGCAGTGCTCGGAGGGGGGGTAGCGGGAGTTTGTACTTC.

Ten or more counts support this clonotype. V gene TRBV5-4 combines with J gene TRBJ2-7, with D unresolved. Trimming took 0 bases from V and 2 from J, leaving 9 bases between them. The CDR3 is 14 amino acids. Germline assignment: CDR1 SGHNT and CDR2 YYREEE (reference sequence). The CDR3 protein is CASSLEGLAYEQYF. CDR3 nucleotide sequence: TGTGCCAGCAGCTTGGAGGGTTTGGCCTACGAGCAGTACTTC.

Many counts were recorded for this clonotype. For the CDR3, the DNA is TGTGCCAGCAGTAGAGGGACAGCGGCTGGAAACACCATATATTTT. Residues: CASSRGTAAGNTIYF. This chain links TRBV6-1 with TRBJ1-3, with 7 bases identical to TRBD1. This CDR3 contains 15 residues. CDR1 MNHNS and CDR2 SASEGT come from the germline V gene. The V segment lost 5 bases and the J segment 2 bases; nucleotides outside the gene matches: 6.

Points on this clonotype: This may arise from a read error, as a much more abundant clone is one base away. The chain recombines TRBV5-5 with TRBJ2-2, with D unclear. This CDR3 comprises 15 residues. The V gene's germline CDR1 is SGHKS and CDR2 YYEKEE (reference sequence). CDR3 region: CASGLFASRAGELFF. The CDR3 region has the DNA TGTGCCAGCGGCTTGTTTGCCAGCCGAGCCGGGGAGCTGTTTTTT.

For this clonotype: The junction departs from the called germline gene at one end, perhaps through a read error. CDR3 protein: CASILMGVSEQFF. In DNA, the CDR3 is TGTGCCAGCATCTTAATGGGCGTTAGTGAGCAGTTCTTC. The chain employs TRBV7-2 and TRBJ2-1, with unresolved D. The CDR3 is 13 residues long. The germline gives CDR1 SGHTA, CDR2 FQGNSA.

On this clonotype: This may be a read error: a much more frequent sequence differs by one nucleotide. J is TRBJ2-5 and V is TRBV5-1, with a weak D call TRBD2 (6 bases). This CDR3 contains 14 residues. Germline V lookup: CDR1 SGHRS, CDR2 YFSETQ. CDR3: CASSLGDSRETPYF. The CDR3 nucleotides read TGCGCCAGCAGCTTGGGGGACTCGAGGGAGACCCCGTACTTC.

Of note for this clonotype: The junction shows a germline mismatch at one end, possibly a read error. J is TRBJ2-7 and V is TRBV5-1, with D possibly TRBD2 on 5 matching bases. There are 13 residues in the CDR3. Germline V CDR1 and CDR2: SGHRS, YFSETQ. The CDR3 region has the DNA TGCGCCAGCAGCTCGGGCGGGTCCTACGACCAGTACTTC. Residues: CASSSGGSYDQYF.

About this clonotype: This sequence may be a read error, since a much larger clone differs from it by one base. The conserved phenylalanine or tryptophan normally closing the CDR3 is absent here, so this likely arose from a read error. The chain uses TRBV30 and TRBJ2-5, with a tentative D call TRBD2 (6 bases). Per the germline V gene, CDR1 is GTSNPN and CDR2 is SVGIG (reference sequence). This CDR3 is built from 14 residues. V gave up 0 bases and J gave up 2 bases, with 10 bases separating them. CDR3 loop: CAWSVGSGQETQYY. DNA for the CDR3: TGTGCCTGGAGTGTGGGTAGCGGACAAGAGACCCAGTACTAC.

This clonotype was found many times. The chain has TRBV3-1 and TRBJ2-7; TRBD2 is a possible D gene (6 bases). V was shortened by 1 base and J by 3 bases, with 10 bases between the two germline ends. Germline CDR1 reads LGHDT; CDR2 reads YNNKEL (reference sequence). The CDR3 is 14 amino acids. CDR3 residues: CASSQGRTIYEQYF. The CDR3 nucleotides are TGTGCCAGCAGCCAAGGAAGGACTATCTACGAGCAGTACTTC.

This clonotype was seen many times. The CDR3 reads CASSLDLGRGTGELFF. For the CDR3, the DNA is TGCGCCAGCAGCTTGGATCTGGGGCGAGGCACCGGGGAGCTGTTTTTT. The chain employs TRBV5-1 and TRBJ2-2; TRBD1 is a possible D gene (5 bases). Germline V gives CDR1 SGHRS, CDR2 YFSETQ. This CDR3 comprises 16 residues. V was cut by 0 bases and J by 4 bases, with 13 bases left in between.

The chain recombines TRBV27 with TRBJ2-7; D might be TRBD2 (6 bases). The CDR3 runs to 15 residues. CDR1 is MNHEY and CDR2 is SMNVEV in the germline V gene (reference sequence). V lost 5 bases and J lost 1, with 15 bases in between. The CDR3 region is CASSAKGLKSYEQYF. CDR3 nucleotide sequence: TGTGCCAGCAGTGCCAAGGGACTGAAATCCTACGAGCAGTACTTC.